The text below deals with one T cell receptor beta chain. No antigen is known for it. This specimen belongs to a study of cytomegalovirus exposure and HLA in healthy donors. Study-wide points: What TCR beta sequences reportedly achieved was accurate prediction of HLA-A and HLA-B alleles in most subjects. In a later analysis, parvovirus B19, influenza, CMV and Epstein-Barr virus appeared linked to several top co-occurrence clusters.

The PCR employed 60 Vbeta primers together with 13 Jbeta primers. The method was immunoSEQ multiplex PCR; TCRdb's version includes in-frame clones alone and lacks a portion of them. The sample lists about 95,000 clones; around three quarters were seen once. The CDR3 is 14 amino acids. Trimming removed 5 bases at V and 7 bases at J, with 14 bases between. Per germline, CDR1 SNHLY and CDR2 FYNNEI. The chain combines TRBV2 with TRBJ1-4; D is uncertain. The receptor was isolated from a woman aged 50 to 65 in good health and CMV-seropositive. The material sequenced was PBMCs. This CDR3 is CASSPRGWGEKLFF. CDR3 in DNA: TGTGCCAGCAGTCCCCGGGGATGGGGTGAAAAACTGTTTTTT. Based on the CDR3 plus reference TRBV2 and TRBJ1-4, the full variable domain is EPEVTQTPSHQVTQMGQEVILRCVPISNHLYFYWYRQILGQKVEFLVSFYNNEISEKSEIFDDQFSVERPDGSNFTLKIRSTKLEDSAMYFCASSPRGWGEKLFFGSGTQLSVL.